A single sample is the source of the 29 T cell receptor beta chains below, sequenced in a study of tumor-infiltrating lymphocytes in primary liver carcinoma. A primer in the constant region served to generate TCR beta cDNA from approximately 500 ng of total RNA. ARM-PCR, slightly modified, supplied the TCR beta libraries through three nested multiplex PCR rounds. TRBV1-TRBV30 forward primers paired with a C-beta reverse primer drove the first two PCR rounds, about 10 cycles each. MiXCR, applied by TCRdb to the multiplex PCR reads, yields one record per CDR3 protein. Of just under 95,000 distinct CDR3 sequences listed, just under 70% are singletons. Unsorted bulk tissue, roughly 20-34 mg of it, served as the source for co-extraction of RNA and DNA. Sample: tumor-adjacent normal liver tissue. The receptor source for this set is a man aged 35 to 55 with primary liver carcinoma and hepatitis B virus infection.

Remarks on this clonotype: The final CDR3 position lacks the conserved phenylalanine or tryptophan, pointing to a likely read error. J is TRBJ2-7 and V is TRBV11-2; D not resolved. The CDR3 length is 15 residues. Germline V CDR1 and CDR2: SGHAT, FQNNGV. In DNA form, the CDR3 reads TGTGTCAGCAGCTCGGGTTGGGTACAGACCTACGAGCAGTACCTC. Protein product: CVSSSGWVQTYEQYL.

Remarks on this clonotype: Germline is not matched at one junction end, which may reflect a read error. This rearrangement joins TRBV11-2 to TRBJ2-1, with TRBD1 matching over 8 bases. Per germline, CDR1 SGHAT and CDR2 FQNNGV. The CDR3 is 15 residues long. CDR3 DNA sequence: TGTGCCAGCAGCTTCGGACAGGGAGGTATAGATGGGCAGTTTTTC. Its protein product is CASSFGQGGIDGQFF.

For this clonotype: In this CDR3 the conserved last residue, phenylalanine or tryptophan, is missing, so a read error is likely. The rearrangement uses TRBV4-1 and TRBJ1-1; the D is unclear. The germline V and J ends were trimmed by 3 bases and 6 bases, with 11 bases remaining between them. CDR1 MGHRA and CDR2 YSYEKL come from the germline V gene. This CDR3 is 13 amino acids long. The CDR3 bases are TGCGCCAGCAGCCACCCCTCTTCCCCTGAAGCTTTCTAT. It translates to CASSHPSSPEAFY.

As regards this clonotype: A read error may produce the germline difference seen at one junction end. The chain recombines TRBV11-2 with TRBJ2-7, with 7 bases matching TRBD1. The V gene's germline CDR1 is SGHAT and CDR2 FQNNGV. The CDR3 consists of 17 residues. The CDR3, as DNA: TGTGCCAGCAGCTTAGACTTCGGGACAGCTAGCTCCTACGAGCAGTATTTC. As protein: CASSLDFGTASSYEQYF.

With regard to this clonotype: This could be a read error, since a much larger clone is one nucleotide away. The chain combines TRBV6-1 with TRBJ2-2; D could derive from TRBD1 or TRBD2 (5 bases each). Germline lookup yields CDR1 MNHNS and CDR2 SASEGT. CDR3 length: 14 residues. In DNA, the CDR3 is TGTGCCAGCAGTGAACAGAGGGGCACCCGGGAGCTGTTTTTT. This encodes CASSEQRGTRELFF.

This rearrangement joins TRBV6-1 to TRBJ2-1; D gene uncertain. The CDR3 spans 13 residues. Per the germline V gene, CDR1 is MNHNS and CDR2 is SASEGT. The V end was cut by 1 base, the J end by 16 bases, with 17 bases between. This CDR3 reads CASSEEMGDEYFF. CDR3 nucleotide sequence: TGTGCCAGCAGTGAAGAAATGGGCGATGAGTATTTCTTC.

With regard to this clonotype: The junction departs from the called germline gene at one end, perhaps through a read error. V usage is TRBV11-2 and J usage is TRBJ1-2, with D uncertain. CDR1 and CDR2 (germline): SGHAT, FQNNGV. The CDR3 extends over 13 amino acids. DNA for the CDR3: TGTGCCAACAGCCCCCTTTGGGCCCGTGGATACACCTTT. Its translation is CANSPLWARGYTF. The full variable domain, completed using reference TRBV11-2 and TRBJ1-2, is EAGVAQSPRYKIIEKRQSVAFWCNPISGHATLYWYQQILGQGPKLLIQFQNNGVVDDSQLPKDRFSAERLKGVDSTLKIQPAKLEDSAVYLCANSPLWARGYTFGSGTRLTVV.

There are a few counts of this clonotype. The chain uses TRBV15 and TRBJ2-4; the D is unclear. V was pared by 0 bases and J by 7 bases, with 4 bases between. The germline CDR1 and CDR2 sequences are LNHNV and YYDKDF (reference sequence). This CDR3 region has 12 residues. The CDR3 protein is CATSRDSNIQYF. CDR3 bases: TGTGCCACCAGCAGAGATTCGAACATTCAGTACTTC.

In regard to this clonotype: A much larger clone differs by one base, so this may be a read error. The chain carries TRBV7-9 and TRBJ1-2; 7 nucleotides align to TRBD1. Germline CDR1 SEHNR, CDR2 FQNEAQ (reference sequence). The CDR3 is 13 residues long. The CDR3 region is CASSTGTAYGCTF. Here the CDR3 DNA reads TGTGCCAGCAGTACGGGGACAGCCTATGGCTGCACCTTC.

This clonotype appeared a few times. A clone one base away is much larger, so this may be a read error. The gene calls are TRBV10-3 and TRBJ2-1; 8 bases map to TRBD2. CDR3 size: 15 residues. V lost 4 bases to trimming and J lost 4 bases; unmatched junction nucleotides: 6. Germline V CDR1 and CDR2: ENHRY, SYGVKD. CDR3 residues: CAISVRGEGYNEQFF. In nucleotides, the CDR3 is TGTGCCATCAGTGTGCGGGGGGAGGGTTACAATGAGCAGTTCTTC.

Concerning this clonotype: A junction boundary mismatches the germline segment, possibly from a read error. The V gene is TRBV29-1, the J gene TRBJ2-7, with a tentative D call TRBD1 (6 bases). The CDR3 length is 13 residues. Per the germline V gene, CDR1 is SQVTM and CDR2 is ANQGSEA. The DNA for the CDR3 is TGCAGCGTCTTCCGTGAGGGGGTATACGACCAGTACTTC. Translation: CSVFREGVYDQYF.

In the case of this clonotype: The conserved closing phenylalanine or tryptophan is absent in this CDR3, likely reflecting a read error. The rearrangement joins TRBV4-1 to TRBJ2-3, with TRBD2 matching over 10 bases. CDR1 and CDR2 (germline): MGHRA, YSYEKL. Losses at the gene ends were 2 bases for V and 5 bases for J; bases not matched to a gene: 13. The length of the CDR3 is 18 residues. For the CDR3, the DNA is TGCGCCAGCAGCCAAATCGAACAAGCGGGAGGGCCAGGAGATACGCAGTATTCT. The encoded protein is CASSQIEQAGGPGDTQYS.

The CDR3 spells CACNSGQGASLNTEAFF. Here the CDR3 DNA reads TGTGCCTGCAATTCCGGACAGGGGGCTAGTTTAAACACTGAAGCTTTCTTT. This chain links TRBV11-2 with TRBJ1-1, with 11 bases fitting TRBD1. The V and J ends lost 11 bases and 2 bases, in that order; junction bases with no gene match: 16. This CDR3 contains 17 residues. CDR1 is SGHAT, CDR2 FQNNGV, per germline.

Ten or more counts support this clonotype. The conserved final phenylalanine or tryptophan is absent from the CDR3, which likely points to a read error. The J gene is TRBJ2-7, the V gene TRBV10-3; TRBD2 matches at 14 bases. The germline CDR1 and CDR2 sequences are ENHRY and SYGVKD. After removal of 7 bases from V and 7 bases from J, the junction contained 9 bases not matched to a gene. The CDR3 consists of 15 residues. The CDR3 here is CAITPGLAGEGEQYL. The CDR3 region has the DNA TGTGCCATCACCCCGGGACTAGCGGGAGAGGGAGAGCAGTACCTC.

Turning to this clonotype: This is likely a read error, given that the CDR3 carries no conserved phenylalanine or tryptophan at its end. It is unclear where the CDR3 begins or ends on the DNA, so no DNA is shown, and the CDR3 is as TCRdb lists it. The genes are TRBV29-1 and TRBJ1-1. 12 amino acids form the CDR3, both terminal residues included. Looked up from germline, CDR1 is SQVTM and CDR2 is ANQGSEA. The CDR3 is CSVVGLRSAAFL.

This chain joins TRBV11-2 and TRBJ2-3; the match to TRBD2 covers 12 bases. CDR1 is SGHAT and CDR2 is FQNNGV in the germline V gene. The length of the CDR3 is 18 residues. The V gene end was trimmed by 3 bases and the J gene end by 3 bases; junction bases not matched to a gene: 10. The CDR3 nucleotides are TGTGCCAGCAGCTTTACTAGCGGGAGGCTGGGTGTTACAGATACGCAGTATTTT. Its translation is CASSFTSGRLGVTDTQYF.

This clonotype is deemed medium-sized. This chain uses TRBV11-2 with TRBJ1-1; tentatively, D is TRBD1 (5 bases). This CDR3 comprises 13 residues. CDR1 SGHAT and CDR2 FQNNGV come from the germline V gene. Trimming removed 3 bases from V and 2 bases from J, with 7 bases in between. The CDR3: CASSFQGNTEAFF. The CDR3 nucleotides are TGTGCCAGCAGCTTCCAGGGAAACACTGAAGCTTTCTTT.

Notes on this clonotype: Here the CDR3 omits its conserved ending phenylalanine or tryptophan, so a read error is the likely source. The DNA is omitted, as the CDR3 cannot be located on it reliably, and the CDR3 follows TCRdb's listing. The chain has TRBV7-9 and TRBJ1-3. Germline V gives CDR1 SEHNR, CDR2 FQNEAQ (reference sequence). The length of the CDR3 is 13 amino acids, counting both ends. This CDR3 is CASSLDDQEPTLS.

Regarding this clonotype: Sequence at one end of the junction differs from germline and may be a read error. The rearrangement links TRBV6-1 to TRBJ2-7; perhaps D is TRBD1 or TRBD2 (5 bases each). The CDR3 extends over 16 amino acids. From germline, CDR1 is MNHNS and CDR2 SASEGT. As DNA, the CDR3 is TGTGCCAGCAGGGAAGAAGGGGCAGGGAGAACCTACGAGCAACACTTC. Protein product: CASREEGAGRTYEQHF.

As regards this clonotype: A single base separates this from a much larger clone, so it may be a read error. The chain combines TRBV6-1 with TRBJ2-3; D is undetermined. The V gene's germline CDR1 is MNHNS and CDR2 SASEGT. V was clipped by 11 bases and J by 2 bases, with 17 bases between them. CDR3 length: 14 residues. CDR3 loop: CAFRWVEDTDTQYF. Here the CDR3 DNA reads TGTGCCTTCAGGTGGGTCGAGGACACAGATACGCAGTATTTT.

As to this clonotype: At one boundary the junction diverges from the germline segment, which might be a read error. This chain connects TRBV6-5 to TRBJ1-2, with a tentative D call TRBD1 (6 bases). The CDR3 is 16 amino acids. CDR1 is MNHEY, CDR2 SVGAGI, per germline. CDR3: CASSLEPRDTLYGYTF. The CDR3 nucleotides read TGTGCCAGCAGCCTCGAACCCCGGGACACCCTCTATGGTTACACCTTC.

In the case of this clonotype: This may arise from a read error, as a much more abundant clone is one base away. This chain joins TRBV12-3 or TRBV12-4 and TRBJ1-1; D is undetermined. This CDR3 has 15 residues. CDR3 DNA sequence: TGTGCCAGCAGCCGGGGTGGGGTAGCGAACACTGAAGCTCTCTTT. It specifies CASSRGGVANTEALF.

A remark on this clonotype: One junction end does not reproduce the germline sequence, and a read error may be involved. J is TRBJ2-7 and V is TRBV11-2; D uncertain. There are 15 residues in the CDR3. Germline V lookup: CDR1 SGHAT, CDR2 FQNNGV. The CDR3 spells CASSLVSLYQDEQYF. CDR3 DNA sequence: TGTGCCAGTAGCTTGGTATCTTTGTATCAGGACGAGCAGTACTTC.

This clonotype was counted only a few times. A junction end diverges from the germline sequence, so it may reflect a read error. The chain recombines TRBV6-2 or TRBV6-3 with TRBJ1-1; D uncertain. Germline CDR1 and CDR2: MNHEY and SVGEGT. This CDR3 spans 16 amino acids. The CDR3 DNA reads as TGTGCCAGCAATTACGACTGGGAGGGAATGAACACTGAAGCTTTCTTT. It specifies CASNYDWEGMNTEAFF.

About this clonotype itself: Mismatch with germline at one junction end may stem from a read error. CDR3 DNA: TGTGCCATCAGTGGTCCGGGAGGGCCGTACGAGCAGTATTTC. Amino acids: CAISGPGGPYEQYF. The rearrangement uses TRBV10-3 and TRBJ2-7, with 8 bases fitting TRBD2. The CDR3 loop spans 14 amino acids. Looked up from germline, CDR1 is ENHRY and CDR2 is SYGVKD.

Comments on this clonotype: A much larger clonotype is one base distant, so this may be a read error. The CDR3 protein is CVIRDGQGGETQYF. As DNA, the CDR3 is TGTGTCATCAGGGACGGTCAGGGGGGAGAGACCCAGTACTTC. The chain is built from TRBV10-3 and TRBJ2-5, with a possible D match to TRBD1 (7 bases). CDR3 length: 14 residues. Germline CDR1 is ENHRY and CDR2 is SYGVKD.

The V and J genes are TRBV11-2 and TRBJ2-5; 8 bases match TRBD2. Per the germline V gene, CDR1 is SGHAT and CDR2 is FQNNGV. The CDR3 totals 16 residues. V was clipped by 10 bases and J by 2 bases; unmatched bases: 15. CDR3 sequence reads: CAKSLIPASGQETQYF. The CDR3 DNA reads as TGTGCCAAGAGCTTAATCCCGGCTAGCGGGCAAGAGACCCAGTACTTC.

Regarding this clonotype: One junction end disagrees with the germline gene, perhaps due to a read error. V and J are TRBV11-2 and TRBJ2-5; no clear D. This CDR3 contains 13 residues. In germline, CDR1 is SGHAT, CDR2 FQNNGV. The CDR3 reads CTSSVELGETQYF. In DNA, the CDR3 is TGTACCAGCAGCGTCGAACTTGGAGAGACCCAGTACTTC.

As regards this clonotype: Just one base apart from a much larger clone, this may be a read error. The J gene is TRBJ1-1, the V gene TRBV10-1; D gene ambiguous. Germline V gene data show CDR1 as WNHNN and CDR2 as SYGVQD (reference sequence). CDR3 size: 13 residues. The CDR3 here is CASSAPGNIEAFF. The CDR3 nucleotides read TGCGCCAGCAGTGCGCCGGGGAACATTGAAGCTTTCTTT.